This is a list of T cell receptor beta chains from one sample in a study of blood T cell repertoires in COVID-19. This table comes from immunoSEQ multiplex PCR, and its TCRdb copy is limited to in-frame clones, with some not included. Altogether 130,000 to 150,000 clones are present, approximately 80% being singletons, with the ten largest covering around 4.8%. Sequenced: peripheral blood. The receptor set was obtained from a human donor in a cohort sampled during active COVID-19. Each CDR3 is given with its conserved first and last residue. D genes are given only for firm matches. Clone size is given for some rows only: seen once, a few or many times, or a class if the clone is expanded.

j_gene,d_gene,abundance,v_gene,CDR3aa,CDR3nt
TRBJ1-5,TRBD1,-,TRBV19,CASKNPTGGFNQPQHF,TGTGCCAGTAAGAACCCGACAGGGGGTTTTAATCAGCCCCAGCATTTT
TRBJ1-2,-,-,TRBV9,CASSQTDNYGYTF,TGTGCCAGCAGCCAGACAGATAACTATGGCTACACCTTC
TRBJ2-3,-,-,TRBV21-1,CASSSGGTDTQYF,TGTGCCAGCAGCAGCGGTGGGACAGATACGCAGTATTTT
TRBJ2-1,-,once,TRBV24-1,CATSDFGQDNEQFF,TGTGCCACCAGTGATTTTGGGCAGGACAATGAGCAGTTCTTC
TRBJ2-1,TRBD2,-,TRBV19,CASSTGSGRAGNEQFF,TGTGCCAGTAGTACCGGTAGCGGGAGGGCCGGCAATGAGCAGTTCTTC
TRBJ2-1,TRBD1,-,TRBV15,CATSTLRDRESDEQFF,TGTGCCACCAGCACCCTCCGGGACAGGGAGTCGGATGAGCAGTTCTTC
TRBJ1-6,-,-,TRBV6-5,CASSHSGTKGSPLHF,TGTGCCAGCAGCCATTCCGGGACAAAGGGTTCACCCCTCCACTTT
TRBJ1-2,-,-,TRBV28,CASSSPYRANYGYTF,TGTGCCAGCAGTTCCCCCTACAGGGCTAACTATGGCTACACCTTC
TRBJ1-5,-,-,TRBV6-5,CASSWGGGDNQPQHF,TGTGCCAGCAGCTGGGGAGGGGGAGACAATCAGCCCCAGCATTTT
TRBJ1-2,-,-,TRBV7-2,CASSRTVRVYGYTF,TGTGCCAGCAGCCGGACAGTAAGGGTCTATGGCTACACCTTC
TRBJ1-2,TRBD1,-,TRBV2,CASSERRQGDVGYTF,TGTGCCAGCAGTGAACGGCGACAGGGGGATGTTGGCTACACCTTC
TRBJ2-3,TRBD2,-,TRBV28,CASSFLPLAGASDTQYF,TGTGCCAGCAGTTTTTTACCACTAGCGGGGGCCTCAGATACGCAGTATTTT
TRBJ1-5,TRBD1,-,TRBV13,CASSRQGAHQPQHF,TGTGCCAGCAGTCGACAGGGGGCGCATCAGCCCCAGCATTTT
TRBJ2-4,TRBD1,-,TRBV10-2,CASSQQGAGNIQYF,TGCGCCAGCAGTCAACAGGGGGCGGGGAACATTCAGTACTTC
TRBJ1-1,-,-,TRBV7-2,CASSLAGGMNTEAFF,TGTGCCAGCAGCTTGGCAGGAGGCATGAACACTGAAGCTTTCTTT
TRBJ2-7,TRBD2,-,TRBV3-1/TRBV3-2,CASSQTSGVYEQYF,TGTGCCAGCAGCCAGACTAGCGGGGTCTACGAGCAGTACTTC